This T cell receptor (beta chain) was sequenced during a study of lymphopenia after photon versus proton radiotherapy. Points from the study as a whole: A bigger post-nadir fall in TCR diversity correlated inversely with survival time in deceased patients. Post-nadir diversity loss with photons came from oligoclonal expansion, particularly CD8+ Temra cells. Survival link was tested only in deceased patients; proton benefit remains a possibility. Photon-treated patients lost naive T cells and TCR diversity; proton-treated stayed stable.

Clones were sequenced by immunoSEQ multiplex PCR, and TCRdb holds only the in-frame ones, with some missing. The sample has about 68,000 clones, approximately 90% seen once. A remark on this clone: What it recognizes is unknown.

Germline CDR1 reads LNHNV; CDR2 reads YYDKDF (reference sequence). This CDR3 spans 15 amino acids. Losses at the gene ends were 0 bases for V and 6 bases for J; bases not matched to a gene: 6. The specimen was peripheral blood, collected from a patient treated with photon-based radiotherapy. The J gene is TRBJ2-7, the V gene TRBV15; TRBD2 aligns across 9 bases. The origin of this receptor is a woman in her seventies with pancreatic cancer. The CDR3 DNA reads TGTGCCACCAGCAGAGACAGGGAAGCGGGAGGCGAGCAGTACTTC. This gives the protein CATSRDREAGGEQYF.